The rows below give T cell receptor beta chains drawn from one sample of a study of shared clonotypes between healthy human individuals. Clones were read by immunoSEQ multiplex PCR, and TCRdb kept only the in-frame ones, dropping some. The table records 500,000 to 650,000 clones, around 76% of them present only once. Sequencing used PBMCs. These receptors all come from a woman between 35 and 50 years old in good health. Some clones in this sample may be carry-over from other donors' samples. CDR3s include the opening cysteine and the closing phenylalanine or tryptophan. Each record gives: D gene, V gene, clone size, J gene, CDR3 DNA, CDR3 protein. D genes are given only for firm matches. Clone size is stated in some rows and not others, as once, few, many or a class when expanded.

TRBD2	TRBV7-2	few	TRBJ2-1	TGTGCCAGCAGCTTCACTAGCGGGAGTAATGAGCAGTTCTTC	CASSFTSGSNEQFF
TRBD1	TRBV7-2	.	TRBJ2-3	TGTGCCAGCAGCTTAGCGCGGACAGGGGCGACAGATACGCAGTATTTT	CASSLARTGATDTQYF
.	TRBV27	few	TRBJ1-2	TGTGCCAGCAGCAACCTAGGGGACCGAGCTAACTATGGCTACACCTTC	CASSNLGDRANYGYTF
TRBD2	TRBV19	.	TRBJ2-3	TGTGCCAGCCAAACTAGCGGGAGTTTAGATACGCAGTATTTT	CASQTSGSLDTQYF
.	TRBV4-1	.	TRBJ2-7	TGCGCCAGCAGCCAGGGCCCTAGCGATCCAGCGGGGCAGTACTTC	CASSQGPSDPAGQYF
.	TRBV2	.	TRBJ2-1	TGTGCCAGCTGGACCGCCACCTCCTACAATGAGCAGTTCTTC	CASWTATSYNEQFF
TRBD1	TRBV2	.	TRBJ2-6	TGTGCCAGCCCAAAACCGGGACAGGGGTTCTCCGGGGCCAACGTCCTGACTTTC	CASPKPGQGFSGANVLTF
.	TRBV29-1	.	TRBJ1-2	TGCAGCGTTGAAGGGAACCTAGGGGTTAACTATGGCTACACCTTC	CSVEGNLGVNYGYTF
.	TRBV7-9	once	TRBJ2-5	TGTGCCAGCAGCCCCCGGGACACCTACCAAGAGACCCAGTACTTC	CASSPRDTYQETQYF
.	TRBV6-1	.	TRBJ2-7	TGTGTCAGCACGGGGAGCCTTAGCTCCTACGAGCAGTACTTC	CVSTGSLSSYEQYF